Following are 24 T cell receptor beta chains from one sample sequenced in a study of Ad26.COV2.S vaccination and SARS-CoV-2 variants. Treatment of the sample: around 19 received Ad26.COV2.S at low or high dose, single or two shots; about 5 received placebo; per-sample allocation not given. The investigators took samples on day 63 after the first vaccine or placebo injection. Method: immunoSEQ multiplex PCR; TCRdb's copy keeps in-frame clones and lacks some. The repertoire holds about 400,000 clones, with about 80% as singletons. The sequencing here drew on peripheral blood, taken in a trial of Ad26.COV2.S vaccine versus placebo. The receptors here all came from a person between 18 and 59 years old who received the Ad26.COV2.S COVID-19 vaccine or a placebo.

This chain joins TRBV6-5 and TRBJ1-6, with D tentatively TRBD1 (5 bases). The ends were cut back, 0 bases at V and 8 bases at J, with 11 bases in the middle. Germline CDR1 and CDR2: MNHEY and SVGAGI. CDR3 length: 15 amino acids. CDR3 loop: CASSYSSGWDSPLHF. DNA for the CDR3: TGTGCCAGCAGTTACTCGTCAGGGTGGGATTCACCCCTCCACTTT.

The gene calls are TRBV6-2 or TRBV6-3 and TRBJ1-1, with 7 bases that match TRBD1. Trimming cost V 3 bases and J 5 bases; bases outside gene matches: 12. The CDR3 contains 16 residues. From germline, CDR1 is MNHEY and CDR2 SVGEGT. CDR3 coding DNA: TGTGCCAGCAGTTATTGGGAGCCGGGCAGGGGGACTGAAGCTTTCTTT. Translated: CASSYWEPGRGTEAFF.

The chain uses TRBV5-4 and TRBJ2-7; either TRBD1 or TRBD2 may fit D (7 bases each). Germline CDR1 is SGHNT and CDR2 is YYREEE (reference sequence). The CDR3 totals 12 residues. Trimming removed 3 bases from V and 7 bases from J, with 11 bases in between. The CDR3 loop reads CASSSRGGEQYF. CDR3 nucleotide sequence: TGTGCCAGCAGCTCCAGGGGGGGTGAGCAGTACTTC.

The count of this clone is one. The chain is built from TRBV7-6 and TRBJ2-1, with 8 nucleotides matching TRBD2. Germline V gives CDR1 SGHVS, CDR2 FNYEAQ. The CDR3 extends over 14 amino acids. Germline trimming cut 5 bases from V and 7 bases from J; bases unmatched to any gene: 7. The CDR3 here is CASSGGLEGNEQFF. Here the CDR3 DNA reads TGTGCCAGCAGCGGGGGACTAGAGGGAAATGAGCAGTTCTTC.

The CDR3 spells CASSLDRNTEAFF. The CDR3 DNA follows: TGTGCCAGCAGCTTAGATCGGAACACTGAAGCTTTCTTT. V usage is TRBV11-3 and J usage is TRBJ1-1; D is undetermined. CDR1 SGHNT and CDR2 YENEEA come from the germline V gene. V lost 0 bases to trimming and J lost 1 base, with 3 bases between them. The CDR3 is made up of 13 amino acids.

This sequence joins TRBV27 and TRBJ1-6; 9 bases are shared with TRBD1. Unmatched junction bases numbered 5, after V lost 2 bases and J lost 9 bases. The CDR3 has 15 amino acids. Germline V CDR1 and CDR2: MNHEY, SMNVEV (reference sequence). The CDR3, as DNA: TGTGCCAGCAGTTTAGGGACAGGGAATATTTCACCCCTCCACTTT. Protein product: CASSLGTGNISPLHF.

The chain is built from TRBV27 and TRBJ2-3; TRBD1 agrees at 7 bases. V shed 6 bases, J shed 3 bases, and the junction held 6 bases outside the gene matches. The CDR3 has 14 amino acids. The germline V gene has CDR1 MNHEY and CDR2 SMNVEV (reference sequence). CDR3 bases: TGTGCCAGCAGCCTGACAGGGCTTACAGATACGCAGTATTTT. Protein: CASSLTGLTDTQYF.

V is TRBV2 and J is TRBJ2-7; 7 bases agree with TRBD1. The CDR3 is 13 amino acids. With 6 bases clipped from V and 5 bases from J, the junction kept 7 bases outside the gene matches. Germline loops: CDR1 SNHLY, CDR2 FYNNEI. The CDR3 loop reads CASRDDRAHEQYF. CDR3 nucleotides: TGTGCCAGCAGAGATGACAGGGCCCACGAGCAGTACTTC.

The J gene is TRBJ1-2, the V gene TRBV29-1; tentatively, D is TRBD1 (5 bases). Germline V lookup: CDR1 SQVTM, CDR2 ANQGSEA. Trimming cost V 7 bases and J 5 bases, with 17 bases left between them. The CDR3 is 13 amino acids. CDR3 sequence (DNA): TGCAGCGCGAATAAGGGGTCGAGGTATGGCTACACCTTC. Protein: CSANKGSRYGYTF.

This sequence joins TRBV4-2 and TRBJ1-3; D is ambiguous. CDR3 length equals 16 residues. Germline CDR1 reads LGHNA; CDR2 reads YNFKEQ. The V and J ends lost 0 bases and 2 bases respectively, with 11 bases between them. CDR3 protein: CASSQDLPRAGNTIYF. The CDR3 coding sequence is TGTGCCAGCAGCCAAGACCTGCCCCGGGCTGGAAACACCATATATTTT.

This clone was counted between two and nine times. The rearrangement uses TRBV11-2 and TRBJ2-7; 8 positions match TRBD1. In germline, CDR1 is SGHAT, CDR2 FQNNGV. This CDR3 comprises 16 residues. With V trimmed by 1 base and J by 4 bases, 9 bases remained unmatched. The CDR3 nucleotides read TGTGCCAGCAGCTTAGGACCCGGGACAGGACGGTACGAGCAGTACTTC. Amino acid sequence: CASSLGPGTGRYEQYF. Drawing the rest from reference TRBV11-2 and TRBJ2-7, the complete variable domain is EAGVAQSPRYKIIEKRQSVAFWCNPISGHATLYWYQQILGQGPKLLIQFQNNGVVDDSQLPKDRFSAERLKGVDSTLKIQPAKLEDSAVYLCASSLGPGTGRYEQYFGPGTRLTVT.

This clone appeared once. V and J are TRBV5-4 and TRBJ1-6; D not resolved. V lost 4 bases to trimming and J lost 10 bases, with 21 bases between them. Looked up from germline, CDR1 is SGHNT and CDR2 is YYREEE (reference sequence). The CDR3 is 16 amino acids. For the CDR3, the DNA is TGTGCCAGCAGCCCCCGGAGCTCGGTGGGTCGCTCACCCCTCCACTTT. It yields the protein CASSPRSSVGRSPLHF.

CDR3 protein: CASSPRLAHRNEQFF. The CDR3 DNA follows: TGTGCCAGCTCACCACGGCTAGCACATCGCAATGAGCAGTTCTTC. V usage is TRBV18 and J usage is TRBJ2-1; tentative D call: TRBD2 (5 bases). Trimming pared 1 base from V and 6 bases from J, leaving 13 bases between. The germline V gene encodes CDR1 KGHSH and CDR2 LQKENI. The CDR3 is 15 residues long.

V is TRBV27 and J is TRBJ2-1; maybe TRBD2 (6 bases). With 2 bases removed from V and 0 bases from J, the gap between germline ends came to 14 bases. Per the germline V gene, CDR1 is MNHEY and CDR2 is SMNVEV (reference sequence). The CDR3 totals 17 residues. CDR3 region: CASSLGWRGSSYNEQFF. CDR3 DNA: TGTGCCAGCAGTTTAGGGTGGCGGGGTAGCTCCTACAATGAGCAGTTCTTC.

This chain links TRBV27 with TRBJ1-2, with TRBD1 matching 8 bases. Germline CDR1 MNHEY, CDR2 SMNVEV (reference sequence). Unmatched junction bases numbered 3, after V lost 3 bases and J lost 3 bases. The CDR3 length is 14 residues. The CDR3 sequence: CASSFTGGHYGYTF. The CDR3, as DNA: TGTGCCAGCAGTTTCACAGGGGGGCACTATGGCTACACCTTC.

The chain links TRBV2 to TRBJ1-6, with D perhaps TRBD1 (5 bases). The V end lost 6 bases, the J end lost 10 bases, and 13 bases lay between the germline ends. The CDR3 length is 13 residues. Germline CDR1 reads SNHLY; CDR2 reads FYNNEI. Here the CDR3 DNA reads TGTGCCAGCAGGGGGACTGGGGGGTCACCCCTCCACTTT. Amino acid sequence: CASRGTGGSPLHF.

The rearrangement links TRBV4-3 to TRBJ1-2; 10 nucleotides agree with TRBD1. Germline CDR1 LGHNA, CDR2 YSLEER. The J segment lost 4 bases and the V segment lost 3 bases, leaving 2 bases of the junction unmatched. The CDR3 totals 14 residues. The CDR3: CASSHRDRGYGYTF. The CDR3, as DNA: TGCGCCAGCAGCCACCGGGACAGGGGCTATGGCTACACCTTC.

V gene TRBV18 combines with J gene TRBJ1-3, with D uncertain. The V gene lost 1 base and the J gene lost 0 bases, with 10 bases spanning the gap. The length of the CDR3 is 16 residues. CDR1 and CDR2 (germline): KGHSH, LQKENI. CDR3 amino acids: CASSPLWANSGNTIYF. CDR3 DNA: TGTGCCAGCTCACCACTATGGGCCAACTCTGGAAACACCATATATTTT.

CDR3 in DNA: TGTGCCAGCAGCCAAGTGGACGGTGACGAGCAGTACTTC. Translation: CASSQVDGDEQYF. This chain uses TRBV3-1 (or the pseudogene TRBV3-2) with TRBJ2-7; D is ambiguous. Trimming left V 1 base short and J 5 bases short, with 9 bases between. The length of the CDR3 is 13 residues. In germline, CDR1 is LGHDT, CDR2 YNNKEL (reference sequence).

The chain recombines TRBV18 with TRBJ2-2; 10 bases align to TRBD2. The CDR3 is made up of 16 amino acids. From germline, CDR1 is KGHSH and CDR2 LQKENI. V shed 3 bases and J 5 bases; nucleotides not matched to a gene: 6. The CDR3 sequence is CASSPTSGARTGELFF. The CDR3 DNA follows: TGTGCCAGCTCACCTACTAGCGGGGCGAGGACCGGGGAGCTGTTTTTT.

The rearrangement joins TRBV9 to TRBJ1-1; 10 nucleotides align to TRBD1. The trim removed 4 bases at V and 1 base at J, leaving 7 bases unmatched. CDR1 and CDR2 from the germline V gene are SGDLS and YYNGEE. The CDR3 is 16 amino acids. CDR3 loop: CASSSGQGPENTEAFF. The DNA for the CDR3 is TGTGCCAGCAGCTCGGGACAGGGGCCTGAGAACACTGAAGCTTTCTTT.

This rearrangement joins TRBV7-6 to TRBJ2-3; tentative D call: TRBD2 (5 bases). The CDR3 sequence is 14 residues long. Germline CDR1 and CDR2: SGHVS and FNYEAQ. Trimming took off 4 bases at V and 8 bases at J, with 16 bases between the two ends. The CDR3 DNA follows: TGTGCCAGCAGCTCGTTGGTCGGGAAAGGTACGCAGTATTTT. It encodes CASSSLVGKGTQYF.

This chain connects TRBV7-3 to TRBJ2-7; 9 bases align to TRBD1. CDR1 is SGHTA, CDR2 FQGTGA, per germline. The ends lost 2 bases at V and 9 bases at J; junction bases unmatched: 8. The CDR3 contains 14 residues. The CDR3 DNA reads TGTGCCAGCAGCTTATCCCCGGGACAGGGCGCGCAGTACTTC. It specifies CASSLSPGQGAQYF.

The V and J genes are TRBV7-9 and TRBJ2-5, with TRBD1 matching 8 bases. CDR3 length: 15 amino acids. CDR1 and CDR2 from the germline V gene are SEHNR and FQNEAQ (reference sequence). The junction had 7 bases not matched to a gene; V was cut back by 5 bases and J by 2 bases. In DNA form, the CDR3 reads TGTGCCAGCAGCATAGACAGGGGCCGGCAAGAGACCCAGTACTTC. It specifies CASSIDRGRQETQYF.